The TCR beta chain described here comes from a study of regulatory T cells in long-lasting Graves disease. Regarding the study as a whole: Peripheral blood was the sole material, not thyroid tissue. TCR diversity was lower in persistent Graves' patients (versus newly diagnosed ones).

Documented time point: newly diagnosed GD, antithyroid drugs for less than 3 months. After RNA was extracted from PBMCs, the TCR library was made from it. Researchers made TCR beta libraries by using iRepertoire HTBI primers and running Arm-PCR on CDR3 regions. A single record per CDR3 protein comes from TCRdb applying MiXCR to the multiplex PCR reads. The data contain 500,000 to 700,000 distinct CDR3 sequences, roughly 15% of them seen just once; the ten biggest clones take up 18%. This CDR3 has 17 residues. Per germline, CDR1 SGHTA and CDR2 FQGNSA. The V end lost 5 bases, the J end lost 3 bases, and 21 bases lay between the germline ends. This clonotype appeared a few times. Antigen specificity is unknown. These records were also assigned to another study, of T cells in Graves' hyperthyroidism and ophthalmopathy. As reported in that work: Clinical symptoms, serum thyroxine, TRAb, thyroid ultrasound and orbital computed tomography informed diagnoses. TCR CDR3 regions were first amplified by RT-PCR with HTBI primers.

Sequencing used peripheral blood mononuclear cells (PBMCs), obtained at new diagnosis, from a patient treated with antithyroid drugs. The TCR sequence derives from a woman aged 25 to 39 with Graves disease. The chain recombines TRBV7-2 with TRBJ2-3; D is unclear. The DNA for the CDR3 is TGTGCCAGCAGCCGAAATTGGGCCCAGACCAGGACAGATACGCAGTATTTT. It yields the protein CASSRNWAQTRTDTQYF.